Shown below are 3 T cell receptor beta chains from a single sample sequenced in a study of T cell responses to AZD1222 COVID-19 vaccine. Using immunoSEQ multiplex PCR, the repertoire was profiled, and TCRdb retains in-frame clones only, with some absent. This table holds approximately 150,000 clones, 85% to 90% found once. Sequenced material: peripheral blood, taken on day 0 of AZD1222 vaccination. Receptors originate from an adult in good health.

V usage is TRBV28 and J usage is TRBJ1-4; D unclear. V dropped 2 bases and J dropped 7 bases, with 11 bases sitting between them. This CDR3 is 14 amino acids long. Germline CDR1 reads MDHEN; CDR2 reads SYDVKM. The CDR3 here is CASSLMGGIEKLFF. The CDR3 bases are TGTGCCAGCAGTTTAATGGGTGGGATTGAAAAACTGTTTTTT.

The chain recombines TRBV6-1 with TRBJ1-1; D is unclear. The CDR3 has 14 amino acids. The germline gives CDR1 MNHNS, CDR2 SASEGT. V gave up 7 bases and J gave up 0 bases, with 12 bases separating them. The CDR3 DNA sequence: TGTGCCAGCATCAAAATCGACATGAACACTGAAGCTTTCTTT. Encoded protein: CASIKIDMNTEAFF.

This chain links TRBV5-6 with TRBJ2-1; possible D gene TRBD1, 6 bases. In germline, CDR1 is SGHDT, CDR2 YYEEEE. V gave up 3 bases and J gave up 4 bases, with 14 bases separating them. This CDR3 has 15 amino acids. CDR3 nucleotide sequence: TGTGCCAGCAGCTCCTTCGGACAGACTTACAATGAGCAGTTCTTC. This codes for CASSSFGQTYNEQFF.